This entry describes one T cell receptor (beta chain). The data belong to a study of blood T cell repertoires in COVID-19. Study context: Samples representing acute and convalescent COVID-19 were sourced from the United States, Italy and Spain. The cDNA or gDNA used as material had been derived from T cells, B-cell-depleted T cells, or PBMCs.

Authors' processing steps: Reference gene primer amplification yielded estimated nucleated cell counts. Repertoires were generated with immunoSEQ multiplex PCR, while TCRdb's copy carries only in-frame clones and drops some. V, J and clone size are those of that table, while D and trimming were read from the DNA. The sample carries more than 25,000 clones, 84% recorded once. Unmatched junction bases numbered 11, after V lost 5 bases and J lost 5 bases. This CDR3 spans 15 amino acids. Per germline, CDR1 SGHTA and CDR2 FQGTGA. The sequencing sample was made of peripheral blood. This sequence joins TRBV7-3 and TRBJ1-1; 7 bases line up with TRBD1. This receptor was identified in a man older than 75 with active COVID-19. As DNA, the CDR3 is TGTGCCAGCAGCATTACAGGGGAAGAAGGGACTGAAGCTTTCTTT. Its translation: CASSITGEEGTEAFF.